What follows describes a single T cell receptor (beta chain). The CDR3 has 17 amino acids. Germline V gene sequence: CDR1 ENHRY, CDR2 SYGVKD. V dropped 0 bases and J dropped 5 bases, with 19 bases sitting between them. Assay used: immunoSEQ multiplex PCR; TCRdb lists only in-frame clones, some missing. Among 70,000 to 85,000 clones listed, 92% were seen once. The data belong to a study of technical replicates of blood from a few donors. The sample consisted of T cells isolated from PBMCs. This receptor was obtained from a human donor in good health. The V gene is TRBV10-3, the J gene TRBJ1-2; possible D gene TRBD1, 5 bases. The CDR3 nucleotides are TGTGCCATCAGTGAGTCGACCTTACGACAGCTCGATTATGGCTACACCTTC. Translating gives CAISESTLRQLDYGYTF.